The sequence of this TCR beta chain was determined in a study of cytomegalovirus exposure and HLA in healthy donors. Looking at the study overall: From 150 million to 200 million T cells, an earlier analysis saw approximately 110 million unique TCR beta sequences.

Findings and caveats of the study: Analysis was carried out at a later point, and it linked a missense DCLRE1C variant to TCR beta V- and J-gene trimming. Analysis performed later found about 18,000 TCR beta sequences associated with HLA alleles at 0.05 false discovery rate.

At collection, donors were nominally healthy, but unrecorded immune exposures were probable. The PCR employed 60 Vbeta primers together with 13 Jbeta primers. Sequencing was performed with immunoSEQ multiplex PCR; in TCRdb, only in-frame clones are kept and a portion is missing. The sample shows about 130,000 clones, around 77% of them seen only once. With 5 bases removed from V and 0 bases from J, the gap between germline ends came to 14 bases. The CDR3 has 15 amino acids. Germline V gives CDR1 MNHEY, CDR2 SVGAGI. There are a few counts of this clone. Its matching antigen is unknown. The sequencing sample was made of PBMCs. The genes are TRBV6-5 and TRBJ2-7; D is perhaps TRBD2 (6 bases). This TCR derives from a man aged 45 to 65 in good health and CMV-seronegative. CDR3 protein: CASSRNAGPSYEQYF. The CDR3 DNA reads as TGTGCCAGCAGTAGGAATGCGGGGCCCTCCTACGAGCAGTACTTC.